The next 15 T cell receptor beta chains were all read from a single sample in a study of T cells in Graves' hyperthyroidism and ophthalmopathy. Amplified regions were TCR beta CDR3 sequences from RNA transcripts. The HTBI set primed first-round TCR CDR3 RT-PCR. In TCRdb, the multiplex PCR reads were re-called with MiXCR into one record per CDR3 protein. The sample shows more than 550,000 distinct CDR3 sequences, over 40% of them seen only once. Source material: peripheral blood or thyroid tissue (not recorded which). The receptors originated from an adult man with Graves' disease, either hyperthyroidism or ophthalmopathy (not recorded which).

A few counts support this clonotype. The rearrangement joins TRBV9 to TRBJ1-2; TRBD1 matches 7 bases. CDR1 and CDR2 from the germline V gene are SGDLS and YYNGEE. The CDR3 covers 16 residues. Unmatched junction bases numbered 13, after V lost 3 bases and J lost 5 bases. The CDR3 sequence: CASSGTTGMHTYGYTF. CDR3 in DNA: TGTGCCAGCAGCGGGACGACAGGGATGCATACTTATGGCTACACCTTC.

The CDR3 coding sequence is TGCAGCGTTGTTCGGGCCCAAGGGTCCACCTTC. The encoded protein is CSVVRAQGSTF. This chain links TRBV29-1 with TRBJ1-2; D is uncertain. Trimming stripped 4 bases from V and 13 bases from J, with 16 bases between. Germline V CDR1 and CDR2: SQVTM, ANQGSEA. CDR3 length: 11 amino acids.

Ten or more counts support this clonotype. V usage is TRBV10-3 and J usage is TRBJ1-1; D possibly corresponds to TRBD1 (5 bases). Germline V gives CDR1 ENHRY, CDR2 SYGVKD. Trimming left V 3 bases short and J 5 bases short, with 13 bases between. The CDR3 totals 14 residues. The CDR3 protein is CAISDGGGVTEAFF. CDR3 nucleotides: TGTGCCATCAGTGACGGCGGGGGAGTAACTGAAGCTTTCTTT.

V usage is TRBV20-1 and J usage is TRBJ2-5; D is unclear. There are 13 residues in the CDR3. Trimming pared 6 bases from V and 4 bases from J, leaving 15 bases between. Germline V lookup: CDR1 DFQATT, CDR2 SNEGSKA (reference sequence). The CDR3 nucleotides read TGCAGTGCCGTCGACGTAGACCGAGAGACCCAGTACTTC. This gives the protein CSAVDVDRETQYF.

This chain uses TRBV3-1 with TRBJ1-4; weak D call: TRBD1 (5 bases). The CDR3 runs to 13 residues. The germline CDR1 and CDR2 sequences are LGHDT and YNNKEL (reference sequence). V lost 6 bases and J 4 bases, leaving 9 bases between the germline ends. CDR3 coding DNA: TGTGCCAGCAGTCGACAGCTTAATGAAAAACTGTTTTTT. It codes for CASSRQLNEKLFF.

This clonotype was seen only a few times. J is TRBJ2-2 and V is TRBV20-1; D possibly corresponds to TRBD1 (5 bases). The V and J ends lost 0 bases and 4 bases respectively, with 12 bases between them. Germline V gene sequence: CDR1 DFQATT, CDR2 SNEGSKA (reference sequence). This CDR3 is built from 15 residues. The CDR3 sequence: CSAREPGKGTGELFF. As DNA, the CDR3 is TGCAGTGCTAGAGAGCCAGGGAAGGGCACCGGGGAGCTGTTTTTT.

The chain carries TRBV20-1 and TRBJ2-2, with D tentatively TRBD1 (5 bases). Germline V gives CDR1 DFQATT, CDR2 SNEGSKA (reference sequence). Trimming stripped 4 bases from V and 1 base from J, with 10 bases between. There are 14 residues in the CDR3. DNA of the CDR3: TGCAGTGCTAAGGGGTGGGAGAACACCGGGGAGCTGTTTTTT. It translates to CSAKGWENTGELFF.

This chain links TRBV6-5 with TRBJ1-3; TRBD1 might be the D (5 bases). Germline assignment: CDR1 MNHEY and CDR2 SVGAGI. The V end was cut by 0 bases, the J end by 2 bases, with 8 bases between. CDR3 length equals 15 residues. In nucleotides, the CDR3 is TGTGCCAGCAGTTACTCTGGGACCCCTGGAAACACCATATATTTT. As protein: CASSYSGTPGNTIYF.

The chain has TRBV20-1 and TRBJ2-6, with 7 bases that match TRBD1. J lost 0 bases, V lost 3 bases, and 8 bases had no gene match. CDR3 length: 17 amino acids. Germline values: CDR1 DFQATT, CDR2 SNEGSKA (reference sequence). In DNA, the CDR3 is TGCAGTGCTAGGGGGACAGATGTCCTCTCTGGGGCCAACGTCCTGACTTTC. This codes for CSARGTDVLSGANVLTF.

The sample holds many counts of this clonotype. The V gene is TRBV2, the J gene TRBJ2-5, with 8 bases identical to TRBD1. The CDR3 has 14 amino acids. V gave up 5 bases and J gave up 5 bases; unmatched junction bases: 7. The germline gives CDR1 SNHLY, CDR2 FYNNEI. CDR3 in DNA: TGTGCCAGCAGTTCAGACAGGGGCGACGAGACCCAGTACTTC. It specifies CASSSDRGDETQYF. Drawing the rest from reference TRBV2 and TRBJ2-5, the complete variable domain is EPEVTQTPSHQVTQMGQEVILRCVPISNHLYFYWYRQILGQKVEFLVSFYNNEISEKSEIFDDQFSVERPDGSNFTLKIRSTKLEDSAMYFCASSSDRGDETQYFGPGTRLLVL.

The rearrangement joins TRBV9 to TRBJ1-2; 10 nucleotides match TRBD1. This CDR3 region has 15 residues. Germline values: CDR1 SGDLS, CDR2 YYNGEE. With V trimmed by 3 bases and J by 8 bases, 10 bases remained unmatched. The CDR3 sequence is CASSAISGTGVGYTF. The DNA for the CDR3 is TGTGCCAGCAGCGCCATTTCCGGGACAGGGGTCGGCTACACCTTC.

This clonotype was seen only once. A clone one base away is much larger, so this may be a read error. The chain uses TRBV29-1 and TRBJ2-5; D ambiguous. The V gene lost 4 bases and the J gene lost 1 base, with 10 bases spanning the gap. CDR1 is SQVTM and CDR2 is ANQGSEA in the germline V gene. This CDR3 has 13 amino acids. The CDR3 DNA is TGCAGCGTTGCCCGGGCAGGCCAAGAGACCCAGTACTTC. Encoded protein: CSVARAGQETQYF.

J is TRBJ2-5 and V is TRBV5-5; D is uncertain. The V and J ends lost 4 bases and 7 bases respectively, with 14 bases between them. The CDR3 is made up of 13 amino acids. From germline, CDR1 is SGHKS and CDR2 YYEKEE (reference sequence). DNA of the CDR3: TGTGCCAGCAGCCGACCCCCCCCTTGGACCCAGTACTTC. This codes for CASSRPPPWTQYF.

The rearrangement uses TRBV5-1 and TRBJ2-7, with D possibly called TRBD1 or TRBD2 (6 bases each). Germline V CDR1 and CDR2: SGHRS, YFSETQ. The CDR3 loop spans 14 amino acids. V was shortened by 9 bases and J by 6 bases, with 22 bases between the two germline ends. CDR3 in amino acids: CATRGGTDTLEQYF. In DNA, the CDR3 is TGCGCCACCCGAGGGGGGACGGATACCCTCGAGCAGTACTTC.

The chain is built from TRBV19 and TRBJ1-1; TRBD1 might be the D (5 bases). CDR3 length equals 15 residues. V was clipped by 6 bases and J by 0 bases, with 14 bases between them. Looked up from germline, CDR1 is LNHDA and CDR2 is SQIVND (reference sequence). The CDR3 spells CASRLRQSMNTEAFF. CDR3 DNA sequence: TGTGCCAGTAGACTAAGACAGAGCATGAACACTGAAGCTTTCTTT.